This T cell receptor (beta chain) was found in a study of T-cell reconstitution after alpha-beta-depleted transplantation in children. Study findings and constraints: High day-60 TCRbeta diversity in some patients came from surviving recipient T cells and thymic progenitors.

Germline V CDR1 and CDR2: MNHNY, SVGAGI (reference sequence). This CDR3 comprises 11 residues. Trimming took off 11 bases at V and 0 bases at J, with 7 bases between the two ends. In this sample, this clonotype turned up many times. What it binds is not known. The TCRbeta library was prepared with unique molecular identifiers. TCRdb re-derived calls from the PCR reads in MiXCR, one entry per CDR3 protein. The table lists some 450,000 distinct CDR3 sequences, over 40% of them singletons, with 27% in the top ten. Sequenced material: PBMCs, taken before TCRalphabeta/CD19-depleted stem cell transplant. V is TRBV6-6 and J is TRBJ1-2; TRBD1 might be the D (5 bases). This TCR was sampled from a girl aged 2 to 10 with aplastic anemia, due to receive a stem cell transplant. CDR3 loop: CAGATNYGYTF. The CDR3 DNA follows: TGTGCCGGGGCCACTAACTATGGCTACACCTTC.